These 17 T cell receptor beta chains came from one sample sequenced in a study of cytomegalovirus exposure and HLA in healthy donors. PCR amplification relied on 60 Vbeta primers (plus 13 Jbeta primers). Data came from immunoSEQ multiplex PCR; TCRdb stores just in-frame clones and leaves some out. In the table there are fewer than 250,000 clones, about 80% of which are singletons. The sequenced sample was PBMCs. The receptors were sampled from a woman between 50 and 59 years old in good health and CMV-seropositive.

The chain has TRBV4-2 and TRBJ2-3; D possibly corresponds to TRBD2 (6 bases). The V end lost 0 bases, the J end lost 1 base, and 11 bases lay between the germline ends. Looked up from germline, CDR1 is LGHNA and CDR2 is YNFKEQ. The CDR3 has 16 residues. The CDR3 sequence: CASSQDRPSGTDTQYF. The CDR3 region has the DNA TGTGCCAGCAGCCAAGATCGTCCTAGCGGCACAGATACGCAGTATTTT.

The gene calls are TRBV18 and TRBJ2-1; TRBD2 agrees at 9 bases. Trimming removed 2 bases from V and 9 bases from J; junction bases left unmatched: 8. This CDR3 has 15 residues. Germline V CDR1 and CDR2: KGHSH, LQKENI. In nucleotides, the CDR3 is TGTGCCAGCTCACCATTAGCGGGGGCAGGTGTTGAGCAGTTCTTC. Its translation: CASSPLAGAGVEQFF.

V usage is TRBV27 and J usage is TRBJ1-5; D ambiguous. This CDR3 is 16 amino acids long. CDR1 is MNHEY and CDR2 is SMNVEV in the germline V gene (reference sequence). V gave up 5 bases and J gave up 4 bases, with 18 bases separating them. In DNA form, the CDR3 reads TGTGCCAGCAGTCCCGCGGACTCCCTGTGGAATCAGCCCCAGCATTTT. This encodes CASSPADSLWNQPQHF.

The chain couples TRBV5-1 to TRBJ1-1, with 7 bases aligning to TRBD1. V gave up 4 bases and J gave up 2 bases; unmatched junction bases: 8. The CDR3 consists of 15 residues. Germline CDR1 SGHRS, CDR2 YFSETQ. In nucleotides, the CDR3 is TGCGCCAGCAGCCGGGACAGCTCGGGAAACACTGAAGCTTTCTTT. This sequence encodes CASSRDSSGNTEAFF.

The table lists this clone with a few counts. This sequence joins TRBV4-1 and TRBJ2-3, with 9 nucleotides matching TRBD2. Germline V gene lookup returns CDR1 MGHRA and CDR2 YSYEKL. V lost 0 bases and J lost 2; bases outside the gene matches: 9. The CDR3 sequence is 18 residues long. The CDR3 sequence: CASSQDAGLAYDTDTQYF. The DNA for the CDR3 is TGCGCCAGCAGCCAAGATGCCGGACTAGCGTACGACACAGATACGCAGTATTTT.

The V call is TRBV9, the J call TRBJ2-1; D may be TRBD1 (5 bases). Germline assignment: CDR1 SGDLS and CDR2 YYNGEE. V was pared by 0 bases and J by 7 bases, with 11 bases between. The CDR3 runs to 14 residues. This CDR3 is CASSVDTGSNEQFF. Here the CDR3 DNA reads TGTGCCAGCAGCGTAGACACAGGAAGTAATGAGCAGTTCTTC.

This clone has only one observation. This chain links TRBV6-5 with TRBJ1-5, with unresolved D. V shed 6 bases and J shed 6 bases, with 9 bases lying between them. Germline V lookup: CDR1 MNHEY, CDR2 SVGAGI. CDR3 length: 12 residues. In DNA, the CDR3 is TGTGCCAGCAGAACCGCGGGTCAGCCCCAGCATTTT. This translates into CASRTAGQPQHF.

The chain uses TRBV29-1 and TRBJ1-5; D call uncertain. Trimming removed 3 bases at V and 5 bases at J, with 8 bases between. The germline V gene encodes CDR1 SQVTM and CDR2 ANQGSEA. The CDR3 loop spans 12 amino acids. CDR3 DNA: TGCAGCGTTGAGGAGGGTCATCAGCCCCAGCATTTT. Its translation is CSVEEGHQPQHF. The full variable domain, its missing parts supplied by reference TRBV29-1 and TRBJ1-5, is SAVISQKPSRDICQRGTSLTIQCQVDSQVTMMFWYRQQPGQSLTLIATANQGSEATYESGFVIDKFPISRPNLTFSTLTVSNMSPEDSSIYLCSVEEGHQPQHFGDGTRLSIL.

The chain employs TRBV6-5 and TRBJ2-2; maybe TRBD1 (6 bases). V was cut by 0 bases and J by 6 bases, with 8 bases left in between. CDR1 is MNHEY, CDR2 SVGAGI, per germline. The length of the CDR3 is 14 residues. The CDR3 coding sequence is TGTGCCAGCAGTTACTCGCAGGGGTCCGGGGAGCTGTTTTTT. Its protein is CASSYSQGSGELFF.

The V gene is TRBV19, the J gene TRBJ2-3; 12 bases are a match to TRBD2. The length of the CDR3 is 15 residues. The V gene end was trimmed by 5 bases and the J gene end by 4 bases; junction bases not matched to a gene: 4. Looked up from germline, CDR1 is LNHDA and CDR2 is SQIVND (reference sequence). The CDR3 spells CASSLGLAGPDTQYF. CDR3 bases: TGTGCCAGTAGTCTAGGACTAGCGGGGCCAGATACGCAGTATTTT.

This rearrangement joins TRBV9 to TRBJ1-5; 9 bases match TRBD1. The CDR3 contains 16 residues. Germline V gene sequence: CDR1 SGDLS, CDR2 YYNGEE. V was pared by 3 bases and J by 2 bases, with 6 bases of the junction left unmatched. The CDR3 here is CASSAGTGYGNQPQHF. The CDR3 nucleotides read TGTGCCAGCAGCGCGGGGACAGGGTACGGCAATCAGCCCCAGCATTTT. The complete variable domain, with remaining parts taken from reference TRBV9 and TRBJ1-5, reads DSGVTQTPKHLITATGQRVTLRCSPRSGDLSVYWYQQSLDQGLQFLIQYYNGEERAKGNILERFSAQQFPDLHSELNLSSLELGDSALYFCASSAGTGYGNQPQHFGDGTRLSIL.

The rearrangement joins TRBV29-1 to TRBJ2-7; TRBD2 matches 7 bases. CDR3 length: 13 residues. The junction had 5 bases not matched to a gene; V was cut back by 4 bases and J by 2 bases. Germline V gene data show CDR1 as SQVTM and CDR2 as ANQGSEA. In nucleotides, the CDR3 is TGCAGCGTTGTTTGGGGGGGAACCTACGAGCAGTACTTC. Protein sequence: CSVVWGGTYEQYF.

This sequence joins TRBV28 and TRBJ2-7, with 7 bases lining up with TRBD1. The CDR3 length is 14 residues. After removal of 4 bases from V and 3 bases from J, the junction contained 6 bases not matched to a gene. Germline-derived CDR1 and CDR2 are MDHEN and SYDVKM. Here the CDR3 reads CASSSWDSSYEQYF. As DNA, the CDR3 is TGTGCCAGCAGTTCCTGGGACAGTAGCTACGAGCAGTACTTC. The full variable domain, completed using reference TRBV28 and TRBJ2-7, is DVKVTQSSRYLVKRTGEKVFLECVQDMDHENMFWYRQDPGLGLRLIYFSYDVKMKEKGDIPEGYSVSREKKERFSLILESASTNQTSMYLCASSSWDSSYEQYFGPGTRLTVT.

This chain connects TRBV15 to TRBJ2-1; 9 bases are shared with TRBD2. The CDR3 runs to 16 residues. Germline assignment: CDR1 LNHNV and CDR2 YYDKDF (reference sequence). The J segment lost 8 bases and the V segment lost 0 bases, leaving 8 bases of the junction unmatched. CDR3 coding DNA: TGTGCCACCAGCAGAGATCGGGCGGGGGGGCTACATGAGCAGTTCTTC. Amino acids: CATSRDRAGGLHEQFF.

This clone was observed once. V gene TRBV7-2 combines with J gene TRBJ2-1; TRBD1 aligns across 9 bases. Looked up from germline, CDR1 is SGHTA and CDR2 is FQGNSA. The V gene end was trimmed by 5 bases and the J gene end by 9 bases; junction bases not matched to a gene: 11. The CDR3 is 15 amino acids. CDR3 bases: TGTGCCAGCAGCCCTGCGGACAGGGGAAGGGGTGAGCAGTTCTTC. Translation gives CASSPADRGRGEQFF.

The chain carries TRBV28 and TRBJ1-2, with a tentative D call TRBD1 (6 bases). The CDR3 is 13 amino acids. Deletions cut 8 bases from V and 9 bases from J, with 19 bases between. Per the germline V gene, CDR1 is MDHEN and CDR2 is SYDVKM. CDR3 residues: CASGGDTGIRYTF. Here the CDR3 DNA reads TGTGCCAGCGGGGGGGACACGGGGATCCGCTACACCTTC.

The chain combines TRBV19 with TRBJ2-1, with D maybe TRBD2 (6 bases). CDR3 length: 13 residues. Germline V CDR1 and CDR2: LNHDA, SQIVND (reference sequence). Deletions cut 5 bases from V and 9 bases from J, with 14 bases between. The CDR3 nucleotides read TGTGCCAGTAGTTTCTCCGGGGGTGGTGAGCAGTTCTTC. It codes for CASSFSGGGEQFF. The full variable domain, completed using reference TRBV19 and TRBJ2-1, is DGGITQSPKYLFRKEGQNVTLSCEQNLNHDAMYWYRQDPGQGLRLIYYSQIVNDFQKGDIAEGYSVSREKKESFPLTVTSAQKNPTAFYLCASSFSGGGEQFFGPGTRLTVL.